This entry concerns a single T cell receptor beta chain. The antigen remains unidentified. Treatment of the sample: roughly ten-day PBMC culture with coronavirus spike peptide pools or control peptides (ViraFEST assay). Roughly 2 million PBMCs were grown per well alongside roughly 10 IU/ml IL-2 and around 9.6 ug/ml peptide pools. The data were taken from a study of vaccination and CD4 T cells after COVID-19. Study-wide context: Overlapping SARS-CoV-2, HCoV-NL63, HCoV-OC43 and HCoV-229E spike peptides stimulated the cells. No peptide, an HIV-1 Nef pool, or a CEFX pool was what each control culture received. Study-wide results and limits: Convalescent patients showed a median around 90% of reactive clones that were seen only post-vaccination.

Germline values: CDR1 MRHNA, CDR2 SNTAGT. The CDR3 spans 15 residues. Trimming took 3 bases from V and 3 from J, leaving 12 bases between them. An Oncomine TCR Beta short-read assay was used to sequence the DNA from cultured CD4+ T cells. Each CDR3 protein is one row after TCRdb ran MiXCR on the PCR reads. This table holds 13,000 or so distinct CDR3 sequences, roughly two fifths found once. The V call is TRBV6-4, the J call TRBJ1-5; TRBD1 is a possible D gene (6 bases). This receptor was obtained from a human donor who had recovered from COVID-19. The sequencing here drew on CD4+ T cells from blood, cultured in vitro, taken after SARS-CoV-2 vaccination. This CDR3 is CASSESGGHNQPQHF. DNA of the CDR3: TGTGCCAGCAGTGAATCTGGGGGACACAATCAGCCCCAGCATTTT.